These T cell receptor beta chains were read from a single sample in a study of Graves' ophthalmopathy and Graves' hyperthyroidism. TCRdb re-derived calls from the multiplex PCR reads in MiXCR, one entry per CDR3 protein. Of about half a million distinct CDR3 sequences detected, 13% to 15% appear once; the ten largest clones hold about 9.4%. The specimen was blood. The receptors were gathered from a woman aged 25 to 39 with Graves' ophthalmopathy. CDR3s include the opening cysteine and the closing phenylalanine or tryptophan. The order of the fields is V gene, clone size, J gene, D gene, CDR3 protein, CDR3 DNA. The D gene is left open where the match is weak. The size field is filled for only some rows; it gives once, few, many or a size class.

v_gene: TRBV12-3/TRBV12-4; abundance: many; j_gene: TRBJ1-1; d_gene: .; CDR3aa: CASRSWGGKTEAFF; CDR3nt: TGTGCCAGCAGGTCCTGGGGGGGGAAGACTGAAGCTTTCTTT
v_gene: TRBV19; abundance: many; j_gene: TRBJ2-3; d_gene: TRBD2; CDR3aa: CASSGLAGYTDTQYF; CDR3nt: TGTGCCAGTAGCGGACTAGCGGGTTACACAGATACGCAGTATTTT
v_gene: TRBV25-1; abundance: .; j_gene: TRBJ1-1; d_gene: .; CDR3aa: CASSIGVNTESFF; CDR3nt: TGTGCCAGCAGTATAGGAGTTAACACTGAATCTTTCTTT
v_gene: TRBV6-1; abundance: many; j_gene: TRBJ1-1; d_gene: .; CDR3aa: CASSEAGSNTEAFF; CDR3nt: TGTGCCAGCAGTGAAGCCGGATCGAACACTGAAGCTTTCTTT
v_gene: TRBV6-2/TRBV6-3; abundance: few; j_gene: TRBJ2-7; d_gene: TRBD2; CDR3aa: CASSWLGSGKGYEQYF; CDR3nt: TGTGCCAGCAGTTGGTTAGGAAGCGGGAAAGGCTACGAGCAGTACTTC
v_gene: TRBV12-3/TRBV12-4; abundance: many; j_gene: TRBJ1-6; d_gene: .; CDR3aa: CASRRLDSPLHF; CDR3nt: TGTGCCAGCAGAAGGTTGGATTCACCCCTCCACTTT
v_gene: TRBV28; abundance: many; j_gene: TRBJ1-2; d_gene: .; CDR3aa: CASSLGQMGDYGYTF; CDR3nt: TGTGCCAGCAGTTTAGGTCAAATGGGGGACTATGGCTACACCTTC
v_gene: TRBV12-3/TRBV12-4; abundance: many; j_gene: TRBJ1-1; d_gene: TRBD1; CDR3aa: CASSPGQGRTEAFF; CDR3nt: TGTGCCAGCAGCCCGGGACAGGGGAGGACTGAAGCTTTCTTT
v_gene: TRBV5-5; abundance: .; j_gene: TRBJ2-7; d_gene: TRBD2; CDR3aa: CATGGTSYYEQYF; CDR3nt: TGTGCCACCGGGGGGACTAGTTACTACGAGCAGTACTTC
v_gene: TRBV28; abundance: .; j_gene: TRBJ1-1; d_gene: .; CDR3aa: CASSLQATYTEAFF; CDR3nt: TGTGCCAGCAGTTTACAGGCGACGTACACTGAAGCTTTCTTT
v_gene: TRBV6-1; abundance: many; j_gene: TRBJ1-6; d_gene: .; CDR3aa: CASSEALDTISPLHF; CDR3nt: TGTGCCAGCAGTGAAGCGTTGGACACCATTTCACCCCTCCACTTT
v_gene: TRBV7-9; abundance: many; j_gene: TRBJ2-2; d_gene: TRBD2; CDR3aa: CATPLAGAITGELFF; CDR3nt: TGTGCCACCCCCCTAGCGGGAGCCATTACCGGGGAGCTGTTTTTT
v_gene: TRBV7-2; abundance: .; j_gene: TRBJ2-2; d_gene: .; CDR3aa: CASSLGLDPGELFF; CDR3nt: TGTGCCAGCAGCTTAGGTTTAGACCCCGGGGAGCTGTTTTTT
v_gene: TRBV30; abundance: few; j_gene: TRBJ2-7; d_gene: .; CDR3aa: CAWKQTTYEQYF; CDR3nt: TGTGCCTGGAAACAAACAACCTACGAGCAGTACTTC
v_gene: TRBV6-5; abundance: many; j_gene: TRBJ1-1; d_gene: .; CDR3aa: CAGLKTQRDTEAFF; CDR3nt: TGTGCCGGCCTAAAGACCCAGCGTGACACTGAAGCTTTCTTT
v_gene: TRBV28; abundance: few; j_gene: TRBJ2-5; d_gene: TRBD2; CDR3aa: CASRLAGGEETQYF; CDR3nt: TGTGCCAGCAGGCTAGCGGGGGGAGAAGAGACCCAGTACTTC
v_gene: TRBV12-3/TRBV12-4; abundance: many; j_gene: TRBJ2-2; d_gene: TRBD1; CDR3aa: CASSPTAGTGGATGELFF; CDR3nt: TGTGCCAGCAGCCCCACTGCCGGGACAGGGGGAGCCACCGGGGAGCTGTTTTTT
v_gene: TRBV28; abundance: many; j_gene: TRBJ1-5; d_gene: .; CDR3aa: CASNLDRNNQPQHF; CDR3nt: TGTGCCAGCAACCTAGACAGAAACAATCAGCCCCAGCATTTT
v_gene: TRBV6-1; abundance: .; j_gene: TRBJ2-2; d_gene: TRBD2; CDR3aa: CASGHPGLAGLTGELFF; CDR3nt: TGTGCCAGCGGACACCCGGGACTAGCGGGTCTCACCGGGGAGCTGTTTTTT
v_gene: TRBV4-1; abundance: many; j_gene: TRBJ1-2; d_gene: .; CDR3aa: CASSQIPGLTAYGYTF; CDR3nt: TGCGCCAGCAGCCAAATACCCGGACTGACAGCCTATGGCTACACCTTC
v_gene: TRBV29-1; abundance: many; j_gene: TRBJ1-3; d_gene: .; CDR3aa: CSVVYSSGNTIYF; CDR3nt: TGCAGCGTTGTGTACAGCTCTGGAAACACCATATATTTT
v_gene: TRBV12-3/TRBV12-4; abundance: many; j_gene: TRBJ1-2; d_gene: TRBD1; CDR3aa: CASSRQGVTGGYTF; CDR3nt: TGTGCCAGCAGTCGACAGGGCGTAACCGGGGGCTACACCTTC
v_gene: TRBV6-1; abundance: many; j_gene: TRBJ2-2; d_gene: .; CDR3aa: CASSRQDRNTGELFF; CDR3nt: TGTGCCAGCAGTCGACAGGATCGAAACACCGGGGAGCTGTTTTTT
v_gene: TRBV11-3; abundance: .; j_gene: TRBJ1-3; d_gene: .; CDR3aa: CASSLNRGNTIYF; CDR3nt: TGTGCCAGCAGCTTAAACAGAGGAAACACCATATATTTT
v_gene: TRBV6-6; abundance: many; j_gene: TRBJ1-1; d_gene: .; CDR3aa: CASNKDRMNTEAFF; CDR3nt: TGTGCCAGCAATAAGGACAGAATGAACACTGAAGCTTTCTTT
v_gene: TRBV19; abundance: many; j_gene: TRBJ1-5; d_gene: .; CDR3aa: CASSIKGRYSNQPQHF; CDR3nt: TGTGCCAGTAGTATTAAGGGGCGGTATAGCAATCAGCCCCAGCATTTT
v_gene: TRBV11-2; abundance: many; j_gene: TRBJ2-7; d_gene: .; CDR3aa: CASSSLVLRLTYEQYF; CDR3nt: TGTGCCAGCAGCTCCTTGGTATTACGGCTTACCTACGAGCAGTACTTC
v_gene: TRBV11-3; abundance: few; j_gene: TRBJ2-5; d_gene: TRBD2; CDR3aa: CASSFRLAGSRETQYF; CDR3nt: TGTGCCAGCAGCTTCAGACTAGCGGGGTCTCGGGAGACCCAGTACTTC
v_gene: TRBV29-1; abundance: many; j_gene: TRBJ1-3; d_gene: .; CDR3aa: CSVDKAGPPRSIYF; CDR3nt: TGCAGCGTTGATAAGGCGGGACCCCCCCGTTCCATATATTTT
v_gene: TRBV2; abundance: .; j_gene: TRBJ1-6; d_gene: .; CDR3aa: CASQTEYNSPLHF; CDR3nt: TGTGCCAGCCAGACAGAATATAATTCACCCCTCCACTTT
v_gene: TRBV11-3; abundance: many; j_gene: TRBJ1-1; d_gene: .; CDR3aa: CASSVRLLNTEAFF; CDR3nt: TGTGCCAGCAGCGTTAGACTGCTTAACACTGAAGCTTTCTTT
v_gene: TRBV5-1; abundance: many; j_gene: TRBJ1-1; d_gene: TRBD1; CDR3aa: CASRQGYKNTEAFF; CDR3nt: TGCGCCAGTCGACAGGGCTACAAGAACACTGAAGCTTTCTTT
v_gene: TRBV27; abundance: many; j_gene: TRBJ2-7; d_gene: .; CDR3aa: CASSQVGRAFYEQYF; CDR3nt: TGTGCCAGCAGCCAGGTGGGCAGGGCTTTCTACGAGCAGTACTTC
v_gene: TRBV19; abundance: .; j_gene: TRBJ1-5; d_gene: .; CDR3aa: CASSMAGTVNQPQHF; CDR3nt: TGTGCCAGTAGTATGGCCGGGACGGTTAATCAGCCCCAGCATTTT
v_gene: TRBV27; abundance: many; j_gene: TRBJ1-1; d_gene: .; CDR3aa: CASSLIGRTEAFF; CDR3nt: TGTGCCAGCAGTTTAATAGGGAGGACTGAAGCTTTCTTT
v_gene: TRBV19; abundance: few; j_gene: TRBJ2-7; d_gene: TRBD1; CDR3aa: CASSPTGDPFHEQYF; CDR3nt: TGTGCCAGTAGCCCAACAGGGGACCCCTTCCACGAGCAGTACTTC
v_gene: TRBV7-2; abundance: many; j_gene: TRBJ1-5; d_gene: .; CDR3aa: CASSTYTGSQPQHF; CDR3nt: TGTGCCAGCAGCACTTATACGGGTAGTCAGCCCCAGCATTTT
v_gene: TRBV20-1; abundance: many; j_gene: TRBJ2-6; d_gene: .; CDR3aa: CSARDGFGANVLTF; CDR3nt: TGCAGTGCTAGAGATGGGTTTGGGGCCAACGTCCTGACTTTC
v_gene: TRBV6-1; abundance: .; j_gene: TRBJ1-6; d_gene: TRBD1; CDR3aa: CASTRTGGASSPLHF; CDR3nt: TGTGCCAGCACTCGGACAGGGGGCGCGTCTTCACCCCTCCACTTT
v_gene: TRBV7-6; abundance: many; j_gene: TRBJ2-5; d_gene: .; CDR3aa: CASSSPYRERGETQYF; CDR3nt: TGTGCCAGCAGCTCCCCCTACAGGGAAAGGGGAGAGACCCAGTACTTC